This T cell receptor beta chain was retrieved from a study of CD8+CD57+ T cells in acquired aplastic anemia. Study details: DNA recovered from sorted CD4+ and CD8+ cells had a mean of approximately 3 ug. Healthy-donor CD4+ cells averaged approximately 9.8 million reads.

Study-wide findings and caveats: Significance was not reached for CD8+ Simpson's diversity between patients and controls.

About this clonotype itself: The antigen is undetermined.

Genomic DNA provided the template from which TCR beta VDJ and CDR3 profiles were obtained. TCRdb re-called the reads with MiXCR, one entry per CDR3 protein. The table shows 200,000 to 250,000 distinct CDR3 sequences, with almost 35% occurring only once. The ends were cut back, 2 bases at V and 5 bases at J, with 13 bases in the middle. Germline lookup yields CDR1 GTSNPN and CDR2 SVGIG (reference sequence). This CDR3 spans 13 amino acids. The chain is built from TRBV30 and TRBJ2-7; unclear D gene. This clonotype was obtained from a human donor in good health, serving as a control. Sequencing was performed on sorted CD4+, CD8+, or CD8+CD57+ T cells (not recorded which) from PBMCs. CDR3 DNA: TGTGCCTGGAGTCGCAGTCTATACCACGAGCAGTACTTC. Translating gives CAWSRSLYHEQYF.